This record looks at one T cell receptor (beta chain) sequence and its context. No antigen is known for it. TCRdb's table, derived via immunoSEQ multiplex PCR, lists solely in-frame clones and lacks some. The table records a few hundred thousand clones, 60% to 70% of them present only once. The entry originates in a study of shared clonotypes between healthy human individuals. Overall study results and limits: The study drew on few donors, limiting represented genetic and exposure-history diversity.

Per the germline V gene, CDR1 is SGHAT and CDR2 is FQNNGV. The CDR3 sequence is 15 residues long. V lost 5 bases to trimming and J lost 10 bases, with 21 bases between them. The clonotype comes from a man aged 25 to 40 in good health. What was sequenced was memory CD4+ T cells sorted from blood. Subset given: CD45RA-negative fraction. The chain combines TRBV11-2 with TRBJ2-1; possible D gene TRBD1, 5 bases. In DNA, the CDR3 is TGTGCCAGCAGCCGTGGCTGGGGCATAGGGAAGGAGCAGTTCTTC. Protein: CASSRGWGIGKEQFF.